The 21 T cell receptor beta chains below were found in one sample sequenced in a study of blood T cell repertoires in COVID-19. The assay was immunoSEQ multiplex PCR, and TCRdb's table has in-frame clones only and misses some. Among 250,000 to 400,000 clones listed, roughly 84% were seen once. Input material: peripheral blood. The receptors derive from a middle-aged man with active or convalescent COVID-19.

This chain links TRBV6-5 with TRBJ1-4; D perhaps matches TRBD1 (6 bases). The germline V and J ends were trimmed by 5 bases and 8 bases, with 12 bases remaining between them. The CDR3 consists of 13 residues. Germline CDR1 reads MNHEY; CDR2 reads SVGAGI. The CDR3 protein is CASSPSRGEKLFF. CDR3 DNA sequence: TGTGCCAGCAGTCCCAGTAGGGGGGAAAAACTGTTTTTT.

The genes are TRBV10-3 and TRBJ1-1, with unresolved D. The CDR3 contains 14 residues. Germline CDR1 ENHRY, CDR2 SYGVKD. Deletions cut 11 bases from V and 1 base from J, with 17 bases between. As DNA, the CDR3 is TGTGCCCCCGTGCCCTACAGAGAGAACACTGAAGCTTTCTTT. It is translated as CAPVPYRENTEAFF.

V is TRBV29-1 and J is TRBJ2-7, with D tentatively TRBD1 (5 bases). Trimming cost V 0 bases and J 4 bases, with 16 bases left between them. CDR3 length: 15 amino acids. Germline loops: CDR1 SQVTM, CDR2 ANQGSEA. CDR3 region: CSVEDPRQGGYEQYF. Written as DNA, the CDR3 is TGCAGCGTTGAAGATCCCAGGCAGGGTGGGTACGAGCAGTACTTC.

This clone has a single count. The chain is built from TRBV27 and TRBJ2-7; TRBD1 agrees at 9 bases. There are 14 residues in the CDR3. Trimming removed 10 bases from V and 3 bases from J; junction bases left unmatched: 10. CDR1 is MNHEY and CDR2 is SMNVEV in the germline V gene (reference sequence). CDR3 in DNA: TGTGCCAACACCCGGGACAGGGAAGGCTACGAGCAGTACTTC. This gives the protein CANTRDREGYEQYF.

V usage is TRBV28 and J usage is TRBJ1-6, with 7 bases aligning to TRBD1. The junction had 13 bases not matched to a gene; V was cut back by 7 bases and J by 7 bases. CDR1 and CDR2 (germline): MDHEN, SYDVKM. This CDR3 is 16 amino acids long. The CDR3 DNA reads TGTGCCAGCAAAACAACAATACAGGGGTACAATTCACCCCTCCACTTT. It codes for CASKTTIQGYNSPLHF.

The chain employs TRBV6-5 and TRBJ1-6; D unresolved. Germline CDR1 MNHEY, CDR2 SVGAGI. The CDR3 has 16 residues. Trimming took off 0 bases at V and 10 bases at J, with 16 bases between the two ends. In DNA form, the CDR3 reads TGTGCCAGCAGTTACTCGTCGGCAGGTCCCTACTCACCCCTCCACTTT. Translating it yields CASSYSSAGPYSPLHF.

The CDR3 region is CASSSTSGNNNEQFF. DNA of the CDR3: TGCGCCAGCAGCTCGACTAGCGGGAACAACAATGAGCAGTTCTTC. The genes are TRBV5-1 and TRBJ2-1, with 11 bases lining up with TRBD2. Germline CDR1 and CDR2: SGHRS and YFSETQ. After removal of 3 bases from V and 5 bases from J, the junction contained 4 bases not matched to a gene. The CDR3 runs 15 residues.

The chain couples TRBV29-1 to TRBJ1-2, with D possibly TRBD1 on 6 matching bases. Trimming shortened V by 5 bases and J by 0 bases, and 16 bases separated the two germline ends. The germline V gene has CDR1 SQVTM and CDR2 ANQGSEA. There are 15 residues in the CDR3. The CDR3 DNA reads TGCAGCGTTTCCGGGGGGGCAGGAGCTAACTATGGCTACACCTTC. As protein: CSVSGGAGANYGYTF.

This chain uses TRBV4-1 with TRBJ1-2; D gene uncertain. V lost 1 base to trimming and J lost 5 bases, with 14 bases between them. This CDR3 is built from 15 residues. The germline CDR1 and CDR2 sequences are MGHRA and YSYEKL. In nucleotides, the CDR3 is TGCGCCAGCAGCCAAGGGCAGCACGAGGTATATGGCTACACCTTC. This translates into CASSQGQHEVYGYTF.

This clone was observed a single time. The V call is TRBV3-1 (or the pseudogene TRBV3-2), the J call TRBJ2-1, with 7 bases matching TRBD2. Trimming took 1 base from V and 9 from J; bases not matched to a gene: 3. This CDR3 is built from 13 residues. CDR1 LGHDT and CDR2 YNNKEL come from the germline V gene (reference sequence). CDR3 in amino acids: CASSQATSSEQFF. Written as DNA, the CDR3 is TGTGCCAGCAGCCAAGCGACTAGCTCTGAGCAGTTCTTC.

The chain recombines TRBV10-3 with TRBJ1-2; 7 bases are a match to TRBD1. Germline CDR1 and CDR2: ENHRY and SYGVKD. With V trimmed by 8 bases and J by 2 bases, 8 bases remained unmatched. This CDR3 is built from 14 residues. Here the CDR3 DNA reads TGTGCCATCCAAGTGGTCAGGGGGAACTATGGCTACACCTTC. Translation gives CAIQVVRGNYGYTF.

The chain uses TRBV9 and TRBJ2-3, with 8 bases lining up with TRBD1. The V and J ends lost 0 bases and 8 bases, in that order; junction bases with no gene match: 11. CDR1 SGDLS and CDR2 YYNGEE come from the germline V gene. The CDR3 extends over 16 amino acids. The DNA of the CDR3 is TGTGCCAGCAGCGTAGAAGGGGGACAGGCTCGAAGTACGCAGTATTTT. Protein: CASSVEGGQARSTQYF. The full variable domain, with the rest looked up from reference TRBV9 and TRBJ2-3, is DSGVTQTPKHLITATGQRVTLRCSPRSGDLSVYWYQQSLDQGLQFLIQYYNGEERAKGNILERFSAQQFPDLHSELNLSSLELGDSALYFCASSVEGGQARSTQYFGPGTRLTVL.

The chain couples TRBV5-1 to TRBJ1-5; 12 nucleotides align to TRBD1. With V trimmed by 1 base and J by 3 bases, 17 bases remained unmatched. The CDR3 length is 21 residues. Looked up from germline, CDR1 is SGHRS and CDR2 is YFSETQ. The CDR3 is CASSLKAGTGGIVSVNQPQHF. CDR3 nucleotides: TGCGCCAGCAGCTTGAAAGCCGGGACAGGGGGCATCGTGTCCGTCAATCAGCCCCAGCATTTT.

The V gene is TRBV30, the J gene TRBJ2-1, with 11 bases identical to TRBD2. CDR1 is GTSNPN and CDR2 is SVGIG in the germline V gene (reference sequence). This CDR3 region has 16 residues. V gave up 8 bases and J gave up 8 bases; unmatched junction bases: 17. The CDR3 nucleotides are TGTGCCGGAGGAGGACTAGCGGGTTCTCTTATGGATGAGCAGTTCTTC. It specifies CAGGGLAGSLMDEQFF.

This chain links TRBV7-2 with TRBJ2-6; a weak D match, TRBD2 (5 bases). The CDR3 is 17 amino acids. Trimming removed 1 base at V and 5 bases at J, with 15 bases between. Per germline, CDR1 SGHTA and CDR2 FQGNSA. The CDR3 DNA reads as TGTGCCAGCAGCTTAGGAGGGTCGCAGATGAGGGCCAACGTCCTGACTTTC. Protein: CASSLGGSQMRANVLTF. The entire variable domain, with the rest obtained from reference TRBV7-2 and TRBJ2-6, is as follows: GAGVSQSPSNKVTEKGKDVELRCDPISGHTALYWYRQSLGQGLEFLIYFQGNSAPDKSGLPSDRFSAERTGGSVSTLTIQRTQQEDSAVYLCASSLGGSQMRANVLTFGAGSRLTVL.

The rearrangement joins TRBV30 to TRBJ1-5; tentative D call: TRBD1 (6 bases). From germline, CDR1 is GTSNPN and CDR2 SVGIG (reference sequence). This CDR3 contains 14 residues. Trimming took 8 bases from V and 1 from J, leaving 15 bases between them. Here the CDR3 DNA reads TGTGCCGGAGCCTGGGGGCGAAGCAATCAGCCCCAGCATTTT. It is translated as CAGAWGRSNQPQHF.

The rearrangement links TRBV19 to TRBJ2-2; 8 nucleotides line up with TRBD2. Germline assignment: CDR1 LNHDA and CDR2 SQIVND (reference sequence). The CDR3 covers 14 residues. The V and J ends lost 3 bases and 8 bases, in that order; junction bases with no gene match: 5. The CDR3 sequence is CASSIGIAGGELFF. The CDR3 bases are TGTGCCAGTAGTATTGGGATAGCGGGAGGGGAGCTGTTTTTT.

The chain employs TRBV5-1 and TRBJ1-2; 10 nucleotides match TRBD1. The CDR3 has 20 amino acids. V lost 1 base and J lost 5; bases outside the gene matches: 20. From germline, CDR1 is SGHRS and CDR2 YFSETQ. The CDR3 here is CASSLPGDRGIQDSPYGYTF. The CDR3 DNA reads TGCGCCAGCAGCTTGCCTGGGGACAGGGGAATACAGGATTCTCCTTATGGCTACACCTTC.

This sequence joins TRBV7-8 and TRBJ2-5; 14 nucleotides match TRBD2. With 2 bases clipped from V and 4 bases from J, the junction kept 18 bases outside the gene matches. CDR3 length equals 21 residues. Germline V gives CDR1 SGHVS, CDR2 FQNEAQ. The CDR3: CASSLSGQPGLAGVRGETQYF. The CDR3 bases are TGTGCCAGCAGCTTATCCGGACAGCCGGGACTAGCGGGAGTACGGGGAGAGACCCAGTACTTC.

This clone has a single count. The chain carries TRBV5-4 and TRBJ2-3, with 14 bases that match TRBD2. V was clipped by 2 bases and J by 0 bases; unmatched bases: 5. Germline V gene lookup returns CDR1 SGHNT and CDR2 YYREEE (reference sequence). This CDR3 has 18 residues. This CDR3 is CASSFQRLAGGSTDTQYF. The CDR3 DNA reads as TGTGCCAGCAGCTTCCAGAGACTAGCGGGAGGGAGCACAGATACGCAGTATTTT.

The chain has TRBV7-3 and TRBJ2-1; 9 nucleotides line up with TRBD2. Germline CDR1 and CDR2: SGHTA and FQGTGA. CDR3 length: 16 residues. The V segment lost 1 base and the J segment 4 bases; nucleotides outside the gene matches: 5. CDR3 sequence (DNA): TGTGCCAGCAGCTTAATTGGCGGGAGGGATTACAATGAGCAGTTCTTC. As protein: CASSLIGGRDYNEQFF.